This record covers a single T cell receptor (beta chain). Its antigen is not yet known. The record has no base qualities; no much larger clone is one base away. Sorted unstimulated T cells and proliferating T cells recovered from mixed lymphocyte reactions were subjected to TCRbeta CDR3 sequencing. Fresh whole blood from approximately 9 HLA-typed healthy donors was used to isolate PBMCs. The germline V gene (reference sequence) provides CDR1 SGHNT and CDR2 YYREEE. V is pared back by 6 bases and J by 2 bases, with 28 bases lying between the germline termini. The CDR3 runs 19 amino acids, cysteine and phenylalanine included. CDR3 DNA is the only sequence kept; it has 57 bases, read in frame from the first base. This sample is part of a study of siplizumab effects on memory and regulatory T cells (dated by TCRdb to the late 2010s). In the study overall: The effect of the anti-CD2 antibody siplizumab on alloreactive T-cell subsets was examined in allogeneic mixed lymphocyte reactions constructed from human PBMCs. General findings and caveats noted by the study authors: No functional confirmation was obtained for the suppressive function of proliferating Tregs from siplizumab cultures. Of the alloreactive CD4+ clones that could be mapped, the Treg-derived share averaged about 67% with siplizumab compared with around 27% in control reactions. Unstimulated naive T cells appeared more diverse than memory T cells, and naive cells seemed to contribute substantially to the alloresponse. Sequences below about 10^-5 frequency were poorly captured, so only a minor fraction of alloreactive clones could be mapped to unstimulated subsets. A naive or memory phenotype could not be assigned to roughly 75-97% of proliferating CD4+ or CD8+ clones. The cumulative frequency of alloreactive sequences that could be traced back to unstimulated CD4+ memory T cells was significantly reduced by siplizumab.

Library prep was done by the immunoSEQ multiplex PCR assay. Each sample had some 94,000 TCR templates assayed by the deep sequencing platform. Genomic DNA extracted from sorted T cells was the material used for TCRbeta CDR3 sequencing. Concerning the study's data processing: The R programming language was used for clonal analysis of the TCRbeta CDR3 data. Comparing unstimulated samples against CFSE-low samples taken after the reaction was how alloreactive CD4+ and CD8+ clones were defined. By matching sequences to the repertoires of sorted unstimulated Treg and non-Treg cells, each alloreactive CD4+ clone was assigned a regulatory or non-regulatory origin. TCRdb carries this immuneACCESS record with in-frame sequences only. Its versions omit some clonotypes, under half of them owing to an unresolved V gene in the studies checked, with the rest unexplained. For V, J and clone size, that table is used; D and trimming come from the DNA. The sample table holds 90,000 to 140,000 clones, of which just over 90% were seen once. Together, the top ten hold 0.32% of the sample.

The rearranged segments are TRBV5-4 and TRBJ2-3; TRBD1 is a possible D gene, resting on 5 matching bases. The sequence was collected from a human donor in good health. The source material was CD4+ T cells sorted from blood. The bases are TGTGCCAGCACCAAAAATGCCCTAGGACAATACACAGACACAGATACGCAGTATTTT. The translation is CASTKNALGQYTDTDTQYF.